This T cell receptor beta chain came from a study of cytomegalovirus exposure and HLA in healthy donors. Across the whole study: Findings of an earlier analysis included over 95 million unique TCR beta sequences from 180 million or so T cells.

This CDR3 is built from 14 residues. Germline CDR1 reads SNHLY; CDR2 reads FYNNEI. The ends lost 6 bases at V and 4 bases at J; junction bases unmatched: 3. The PCR employed 60 Vbeta primers together with 13 Jbeta primers. Only in-frame clones appear in the TCRdb table, and some are missing; sequencing was by immunoSEQ multiplex PCR. The sample lists about 210,000 clones, about 81% occurring once. Sequencing was carried out using PBMCs. This chain links TRBV2 with TRBJ1-4, with 9 positions matching TRBD1. This TCR derives from a man between 40 and 49 years old in good health and CMV-seropositive. The CDR3 DNA sequence: TGTGCCAGCAGCGTGGACAGGGGTAATGAAAAACTGTTTTTT. Amino acid sequence: CASSVDRGNEKLFF.